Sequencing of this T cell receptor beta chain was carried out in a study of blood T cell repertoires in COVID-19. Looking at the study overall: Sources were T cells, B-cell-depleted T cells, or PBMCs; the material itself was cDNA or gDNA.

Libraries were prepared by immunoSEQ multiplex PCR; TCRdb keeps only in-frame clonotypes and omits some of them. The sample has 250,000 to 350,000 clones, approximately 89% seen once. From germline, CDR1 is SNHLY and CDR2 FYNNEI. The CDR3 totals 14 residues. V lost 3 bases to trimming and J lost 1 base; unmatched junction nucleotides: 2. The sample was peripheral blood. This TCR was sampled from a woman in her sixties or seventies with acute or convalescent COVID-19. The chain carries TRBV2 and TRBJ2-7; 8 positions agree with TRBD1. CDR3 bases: TGTGCCAGCAGTGATCGGACAGGGTCCTACGAGCAGTACTTC. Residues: CASSDRTGSYEQYF.